What follows are 5 T cell receptor beta chains derived from one specimen sequenced in a study of blood T cell repertoires in COVID-19. TCRdb's copy holds only in-frame clones and misses some; the assay was immunoSEQ multiplex PCR. The sample has roughly 200,000 clones; about 86% are singletons. What was sequenced was peripheral blood. Receptors were obtained from a man in his fifties with active or convalescent COVID-19.

The chain combines TRBV6-1 with TRBJ1-1, with D unclear. The V end was cut by 0 bases, the J end by 1 base, with 6 bases between. Germline CDR1 reads MNHNS; CDR2 reads SASEGT. The CDR3 totals 14 residues. For the CDR3, the DNA is TGTGCCAGCAGTGAAGCTACGGGGAACACTGAAGCTTTCTTT. It specifies CASSEATGNTEAFF.

The rearrangement uses TRBV29-1 and TRBJ1-1; D possibly corresponds to TRBD1 (5 bases). V was pared by 5 bases and J by 2 bases, with 12 bases between. This CDR3 spans 13 amino acids. The germline CDR1 and CDR2 sequences are SQVTM and ANQGSEA. The CDR3: CSVHLGGNTEAFF. The CDR3, as DNA: TGCAGCGTTCATCTGGGGGGAAACACTGAAGCTTTCTTT.

The genes are TRBV7-2 and TRBJ2-2; D is perhaps TRBD2 (5 bases). With 5 bases removed from V and 10 bases from J, the gap between germline ends came to 11 bases. Per germline, CDR1 SGHTA and CDR2 FQGNSA. The CDR3 runs 12 residues. This CDR3 is CASSASTTELFF. The CDR3 DNA follows: TGTGCCAGCAGCGCTAGCACCACGGAGCTGTTTTTT.

This chain links TRBV5-1 with TRBJ1-6; 8 positions match TRBD1. With V trimmed by 4 bases and J by 6 bases, 3 bases remained unmatched. This CDR3 comprises 14 residues. Germline loops: CDR1 SGHRS, CDR2 YFSETQ. CDR3 coding DNA: TGCGCCAGCAGCCCAGGGGGCAGTAATTCACCCCTCCACTTT. Protein product: CASSPGGSNSPLHF.

The chain is built from TRBV3-1 (or the pseudogene TRBV3-2) and TRBJ1-5; D not resolved. Trimming removed 0 bases at V and 4 bases at J, with 7 bases between. This CDR3 is 14 amino acids long. In germline, CDR1 is LGHDT, CDR2 YNNKEL (reference sequence). This chain's CDR3 is CASSQDSVNQPQHF. CDR3 DNA: TGTGCCAGCAGCCAAGATTCGGTAAATCAGCCCCAGCATTTT.